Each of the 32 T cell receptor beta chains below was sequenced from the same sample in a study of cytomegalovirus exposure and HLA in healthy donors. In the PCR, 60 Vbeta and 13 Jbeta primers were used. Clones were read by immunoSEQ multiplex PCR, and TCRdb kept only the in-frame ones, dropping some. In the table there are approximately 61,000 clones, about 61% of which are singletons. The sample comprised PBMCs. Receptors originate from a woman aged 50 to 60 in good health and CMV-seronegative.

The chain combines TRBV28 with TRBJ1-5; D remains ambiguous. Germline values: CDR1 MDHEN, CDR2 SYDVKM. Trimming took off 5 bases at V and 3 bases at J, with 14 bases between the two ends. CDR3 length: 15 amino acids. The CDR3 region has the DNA TGTGCCAGCAGTCTTCGGGGATCGTACAATCAGCCCCAGCATTTT. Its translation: CASSLRGSYNQPQHF.

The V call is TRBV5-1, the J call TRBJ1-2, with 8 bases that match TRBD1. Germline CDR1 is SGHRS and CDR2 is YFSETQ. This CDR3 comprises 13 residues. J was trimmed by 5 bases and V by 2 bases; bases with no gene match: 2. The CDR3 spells CASSFDRGYGYTF. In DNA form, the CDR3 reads TGCGCCAGCAGCTTTGACAGGGGATATGGCTACACCTTC.

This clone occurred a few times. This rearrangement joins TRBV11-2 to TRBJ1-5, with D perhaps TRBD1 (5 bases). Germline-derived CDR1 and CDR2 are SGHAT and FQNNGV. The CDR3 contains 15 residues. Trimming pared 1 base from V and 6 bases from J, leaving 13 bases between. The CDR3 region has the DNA TGTGCCAGCAGCTTAGCTGGCAGGGAGGGTCAGCCCCAGCATTTT. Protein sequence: CASSLAGREGQPQHF.

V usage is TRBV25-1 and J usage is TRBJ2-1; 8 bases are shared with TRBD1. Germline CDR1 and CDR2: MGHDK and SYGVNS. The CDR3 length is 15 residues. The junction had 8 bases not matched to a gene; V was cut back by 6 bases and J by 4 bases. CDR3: CASRISGGVYNEQFF. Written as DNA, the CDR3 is TGTGCCAGCAGGATATCAGGGGGCGTTTACAATGAGCAGTTCTTC.

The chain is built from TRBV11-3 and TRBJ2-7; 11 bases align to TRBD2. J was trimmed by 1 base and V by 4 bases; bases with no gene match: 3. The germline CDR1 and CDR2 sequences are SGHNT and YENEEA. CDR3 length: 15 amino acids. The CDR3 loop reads CASSSGTSGSYEQYF. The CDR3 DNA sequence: TGTGCCAGCAGCTCGGGGACTAGCGGATCCTACGAGCAGTACTTC.

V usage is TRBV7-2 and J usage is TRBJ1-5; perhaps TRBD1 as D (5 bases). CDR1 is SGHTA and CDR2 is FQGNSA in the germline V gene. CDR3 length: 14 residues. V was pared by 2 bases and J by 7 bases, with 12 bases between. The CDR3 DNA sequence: TGTGCCAGCAGCTTAACACAGGCCCTGCAGCCCCAGCATTTT. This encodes CASSLTQALQPQHF. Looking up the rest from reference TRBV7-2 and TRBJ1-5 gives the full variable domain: GAGVSQSPSNKVTEKGKDVELRCDPISGHTALYWYRQSLGQGLEFLIYFQGNSAPDKSGLPSDRFSAERTGGSVSTLTIQRTQQEDSAVYLCASSLTQALQPQHFGDGTRLSIL.

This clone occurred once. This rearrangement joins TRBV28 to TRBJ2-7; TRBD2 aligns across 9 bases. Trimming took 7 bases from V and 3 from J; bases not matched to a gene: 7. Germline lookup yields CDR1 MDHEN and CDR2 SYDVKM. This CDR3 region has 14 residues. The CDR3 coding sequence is TGTGCCAGCATTAGCGGGAGCAGCATCTACGAGCAGTACTTC. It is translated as CASISGSSIYEQYF.

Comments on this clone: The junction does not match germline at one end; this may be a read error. The CDR3 here is CASSLDRQGAF. The DNA of the CDR3 is TGTGCCAGCAGCTTGGACAGGCAAGGCGCCTTC. The chain combines TRBV5-6 with TRBJ1-2, with D possibly being TRBD1 (5 bases). CDR1 and CDR2 (germline): SGHDT, YYEEEE. The length of the CDR3 is 11 residues.

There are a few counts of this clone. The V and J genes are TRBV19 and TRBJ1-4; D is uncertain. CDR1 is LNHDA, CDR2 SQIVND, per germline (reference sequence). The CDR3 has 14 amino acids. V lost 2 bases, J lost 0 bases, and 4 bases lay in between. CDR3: CASSIQATNEKLFF. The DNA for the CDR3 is TGTGCCAGTAGTATACAGGCAACTAATGAAAAACTGTTTTTT. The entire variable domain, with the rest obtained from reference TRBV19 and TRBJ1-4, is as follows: DGGITQSPKYLFRKEGQNVTLSCEQNLNHDAMYWYRQDPGQGLRLIYYSQIVNDFQKGDIAEGYSVSREKKESFPLTVTSAQKNPTAFYLCASSIQATNEKLFFGSGTQLSVL.

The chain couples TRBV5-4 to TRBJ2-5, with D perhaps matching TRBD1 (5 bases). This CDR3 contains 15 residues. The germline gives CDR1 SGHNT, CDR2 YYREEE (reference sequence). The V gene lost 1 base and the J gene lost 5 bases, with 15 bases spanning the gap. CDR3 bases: TGTGCCAGCAGCTTGTTGGACACTGGTGGGGAGACCCAGTACTTC. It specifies CASSLLDTGGETQYF.

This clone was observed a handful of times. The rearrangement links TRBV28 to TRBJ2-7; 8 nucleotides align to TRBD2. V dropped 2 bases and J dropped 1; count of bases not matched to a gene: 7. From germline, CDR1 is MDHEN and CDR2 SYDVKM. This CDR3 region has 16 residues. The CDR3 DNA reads TGTGCCAGCAGTTTAGGCGTAGCGGGAAATTCCTACGAGCAGTACTTC. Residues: CASSLGVAGNSYEQYF.

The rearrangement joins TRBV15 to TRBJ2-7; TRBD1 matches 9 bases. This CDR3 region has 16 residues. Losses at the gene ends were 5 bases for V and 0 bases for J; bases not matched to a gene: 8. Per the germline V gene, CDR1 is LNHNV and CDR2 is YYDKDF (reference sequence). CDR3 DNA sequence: TGTGCCACCAGCCCCCGGGACAGGGCGACCTCCTACGAGCAGTACTTC. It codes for CATSPRDRATSYEQYF. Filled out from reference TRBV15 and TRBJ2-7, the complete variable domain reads DAMVIQNPRYQVTQFGKPVTLSCSQTLNHNVMYWYQQKSSQAPKLLFHYYDKDFNNEADTPDNFQSRRPNTSFCFLDIRSPGLGDTAMYLCATSPRDRATSYEQYFGPGTRLTVT.

CDR3: CASSLTGGLGPDTQYF. CDR3 nucleotide sequence: TGTGCCAGCTCACTCACGGGGGGTTTGGGACCAGATACGCAGTATTTT. The chain couples TRBV18 to TRBJ2-3; 7 nucleotides line up with TRBD2. The CDR3 totals 16 residues. The ends lost 4 bases at V and 4 bases at J; junction bases unmatched: 11. From germline, CDR1 is KGHSH and CDR2 LQKENI.

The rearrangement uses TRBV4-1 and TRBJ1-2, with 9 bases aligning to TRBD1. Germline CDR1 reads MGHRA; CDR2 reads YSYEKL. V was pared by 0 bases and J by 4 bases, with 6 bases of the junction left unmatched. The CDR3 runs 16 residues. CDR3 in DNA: TGCGCCAGCAGCCAAGAGATGACAGGGGGGGGCTATGGCTACACCTTC. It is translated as CASSQEMTGGGYGYTF.

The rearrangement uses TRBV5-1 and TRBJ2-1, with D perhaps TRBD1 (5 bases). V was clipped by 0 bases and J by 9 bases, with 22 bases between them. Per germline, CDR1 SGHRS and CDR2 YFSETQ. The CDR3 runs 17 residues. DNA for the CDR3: TGCGCCAGCAGCTTGGACACCTTCGTCAAGGGGAACGGTGAGCAGTTCTTC. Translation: CASSLDTFVKGNGEQFF.

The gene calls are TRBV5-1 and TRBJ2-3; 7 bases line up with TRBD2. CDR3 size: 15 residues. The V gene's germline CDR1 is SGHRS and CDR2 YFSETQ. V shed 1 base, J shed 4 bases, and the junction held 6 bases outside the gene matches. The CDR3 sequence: CASSLLASGSDTQYF. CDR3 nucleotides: TGCGCCAGCAGCTTGTTAGCTAGCGGATCAGATACGCAGTATTTT.

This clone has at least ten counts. CDR3 nucleotide sequence: TGCGCCAGCAGCTTGGCATCGGCAACTAATGAAAAACTGTTTTTT. This gives the protein CASSLASATNEKLFF. This chain links TRBV5-1 with TRBJ1-4, with D unresolved. V was cut by 0 bases and J by 0 bases, with 6 bases left in between. Germline CDR1 and CDR2: SGHRS and YFSETQ. The length of the CDR3 is 15 residues.

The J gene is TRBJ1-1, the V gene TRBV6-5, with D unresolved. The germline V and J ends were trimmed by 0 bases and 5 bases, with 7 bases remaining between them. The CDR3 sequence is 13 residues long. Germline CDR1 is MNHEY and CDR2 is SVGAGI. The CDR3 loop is CASSYSPRTEAFF. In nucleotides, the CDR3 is TGTGCCAGCAGTTACTCACCGAGGACTGAAGCTTTCTTT.

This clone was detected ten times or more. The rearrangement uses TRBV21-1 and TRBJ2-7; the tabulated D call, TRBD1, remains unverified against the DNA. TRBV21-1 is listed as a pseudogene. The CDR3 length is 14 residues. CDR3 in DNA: TGTGCCAGCAGCAAGACAGGGGGCCAATACGAGCAGTACTTC. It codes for CASSKTGGQYEQYF.

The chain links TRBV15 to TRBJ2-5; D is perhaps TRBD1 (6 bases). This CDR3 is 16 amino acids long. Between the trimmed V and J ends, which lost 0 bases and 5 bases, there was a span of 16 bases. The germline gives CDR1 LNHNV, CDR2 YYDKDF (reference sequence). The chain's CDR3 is CATSRDRQAVGETQYF. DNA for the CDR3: TGTGCCACCAGCAGAGATAGACAGGCTGTTGGGGAGACCCAGTACTTC.

CDR3 DNA: TGTGCCAGCAGTTATGGACTAGCGGGAACCGGGGAGCTGTTTTTT. The encoded protein is CASSYGLAGTGELFF. J is TRBJ2-2 and V is TRBV6-5; 12 bases agree with TRBD2. There are 15 residues in the CDR3. The ends lost 3 bases at V and 5 bases at J; junction bases unmatched: 1. The V gene's germline CDR1 is MNHEY and CDR2 SVGAGI.

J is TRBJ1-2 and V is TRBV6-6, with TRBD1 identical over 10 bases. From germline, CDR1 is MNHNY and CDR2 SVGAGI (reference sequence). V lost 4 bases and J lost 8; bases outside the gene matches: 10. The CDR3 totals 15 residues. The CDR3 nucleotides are TGTGCCAGCAGTTTCTTTCGACAGGGGGCAGAAGGCTACACCTTC. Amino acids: CASSFFRQGAEGYTF.

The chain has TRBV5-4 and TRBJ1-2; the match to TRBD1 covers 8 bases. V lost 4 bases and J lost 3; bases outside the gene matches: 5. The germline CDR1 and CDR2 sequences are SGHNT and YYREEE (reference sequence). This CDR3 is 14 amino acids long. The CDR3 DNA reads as TGTGCCAGCAGCGGAACAGGGGGGTACTATGGCTACACCTTC. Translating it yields CASSGTGGYYGYTF.

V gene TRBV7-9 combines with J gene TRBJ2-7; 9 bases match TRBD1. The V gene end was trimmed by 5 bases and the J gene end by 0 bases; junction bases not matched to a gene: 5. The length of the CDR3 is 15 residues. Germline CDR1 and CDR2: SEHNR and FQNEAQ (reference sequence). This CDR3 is CASSPGTGSSYEQYF. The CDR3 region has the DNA TGTGCCAGCAGCCCCGGGACAGGGAGCTCCTACGAGCAGTACTTC.

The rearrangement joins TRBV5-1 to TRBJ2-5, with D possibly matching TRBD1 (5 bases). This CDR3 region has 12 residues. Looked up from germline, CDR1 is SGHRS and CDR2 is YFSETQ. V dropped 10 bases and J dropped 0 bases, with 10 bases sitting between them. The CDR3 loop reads CASGQNQETQYF. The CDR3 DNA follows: TGCGCCTCAGGGCAGAACCAAGAGACCCAGTACTTC.

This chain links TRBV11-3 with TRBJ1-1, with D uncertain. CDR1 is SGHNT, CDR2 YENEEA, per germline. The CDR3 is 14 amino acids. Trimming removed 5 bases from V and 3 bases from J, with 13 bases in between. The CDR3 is CASSPPASDTEAFF. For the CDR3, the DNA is TGTGCCAGCAGCCCGCCCGCGTCGGACACTGAAGCTTTCTTT. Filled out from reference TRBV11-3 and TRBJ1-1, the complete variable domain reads EAGVVQSPRYKIIEKKQPVAFWCNPISGHNTLYWYLQNLGQGPELLIRYENEEAVDDSQLPKDRFSAERLKGVDSTLKIQPAELGDSAVYLCASSPPASDTEAFFGQGTRLTVV.

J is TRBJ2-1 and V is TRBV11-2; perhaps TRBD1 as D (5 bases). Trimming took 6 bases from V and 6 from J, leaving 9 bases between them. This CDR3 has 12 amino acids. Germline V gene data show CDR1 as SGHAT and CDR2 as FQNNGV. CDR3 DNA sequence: TGTGCCAGCAGACCAGGGATCAATGAGCAGTTCTTC. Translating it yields CASRPGINEQFF.

The CDR3 reads CASEGYSRTEAFF. The CDR3 nucleotides read TGTGCCAGCGAGGGCTATTCGAGGACTGAAGCTTTCTTT. This chain uses TRBV6-5 with TRBJ1-1; D gene uncertain. Per the germline V gene, CDR1 is MNHEY and CDR2 is SVGAGI. The CDR3 covers 13 residues. V dropped 8 bases and J dropped 5 bases, with 15 bases sitting between them.

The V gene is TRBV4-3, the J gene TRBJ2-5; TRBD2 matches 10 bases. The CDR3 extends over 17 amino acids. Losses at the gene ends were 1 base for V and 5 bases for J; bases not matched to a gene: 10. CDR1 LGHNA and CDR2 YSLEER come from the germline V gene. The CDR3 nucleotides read TGCGCCAGCAGCCAAGGGGCCGGCAGCGGGAGGGCCGAGACCCAGTACTTC. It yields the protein CASSQGAGSGRAETQYF.

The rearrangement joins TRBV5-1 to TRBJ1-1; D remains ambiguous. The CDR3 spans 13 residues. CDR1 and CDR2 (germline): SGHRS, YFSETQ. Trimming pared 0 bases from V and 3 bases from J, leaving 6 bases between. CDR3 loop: CASSLGQDTEAFF. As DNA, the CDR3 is TGCGCCAGCAGCTTGGGTCAGGACACTGAAGCTTTCTTT.

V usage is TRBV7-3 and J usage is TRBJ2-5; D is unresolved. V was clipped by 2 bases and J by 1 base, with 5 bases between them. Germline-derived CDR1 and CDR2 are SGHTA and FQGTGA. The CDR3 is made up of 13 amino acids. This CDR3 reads CASSLWPQETQYF. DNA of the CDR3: TGTGCCAGCAGCTTATGGCCCCAAGAGACCCAGTACTTC.

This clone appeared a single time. The CDR3, as DNA: TGTGCCAGCAGCTCTAGTTTGGGAGGAGGCGGCTATGGCTACACCTTC. This gives the protein CASSSSLGGGGYGYTF. V is TRBV5-6 and J is TRBJ1-2; D unclear. The CDR3 totals 16 residues. Trimming stripped 3 bases from V and 4 bases from J, with 19 bases between. Germline CDR1 and CDR2: SGHDT and YYEEEE. The variable domain in full, with the rest retrieved from reference TRBV5-6 and TRBJ1-2, is DAGVTQSPTHLIKTRGQQVTLRCSPKSGHDTVSWYQQALGQGPQFIFQYYEEEERQRGNFPDRFSGHQFPNYSSELNVNALLLGDSALYLCASSSSLGGGGYGYTFGSGTRLTVV.